This TCR beta chain stems from a study of blood T cell repertoires in COVID-19. Turning to the study itself: Specimens from acute and convalescent COVID-19 originated in the United States, Italy and Spain. Sources were T cells, B-cell-depleted T cells, or PBMCs; the material itself was cDNA or gDNA.

Assay: immunoSEQ multiplex PCR; the TCRdb copy retains only in-frame clones and omits some. The top ten hold about 12% of the sample, which has around 86,000 clones, roughly 80% seen once. Germline trimming cut 4 bases from V and 9 bases from J; bases unmatched to any gene: 7. Germline V gene lookup returns CDR1 KGHSH and CDR2 LQKENI. The CDR3 sequence is 13 residues long. The count of this clone is one. This clonotype originated in a human donor in a cohort sampled during active COVID-19. The chain has TRBV18 and TRBJ1-1; 8 bases agree with TRBD1. The specimen sequenced was peripheral blood. CDR3 in DNA: TGTGCCAGCTCACGGACGGGACAGGATCAAGCTTTCTTT. Its protein product is CASSRTGQDQAFF. The full variable domain, with the rest looked up from reference TRBV18 and TRBJ1-1, is NAGVMQNPRHLVRRRGQEARLRCSPMKGHSHVYWYRQLPEEGLKFMVYLQKENIIDESGMPKERFSAEFPKEGPSILRIQQVVRGDSAAYFCASSRTGQDQAFFGQGTRLTVV.